This T cell receptor beta chain was profiled in a study of blood T cell repertoires in COVID-19 (dated by TCRdb to the early 2020s). At the level of the whole study: The collaborator samples originated in the United States, Italy and Spain and spanned the acute and convalescent phases of COVID-19. The material from the prospective study consisted of cDNA or gDNA derived from T cells, B-cell-depleted T cells, or PBMCs. Deeply sampled blood TCRbeta repertoires from subjects exposed to, actively infected with, or recovered from COVID-19 were included in the dataset. The repertoires were released in a freely available public database meant as a resource for research on the immune response to SARS-CoV-2. The samples were drawn from two sources: the first 160 participants of the ongoing ImmuneRACE study, and over 1,000 subjects contributed by 6 global collaborators. The sample metadata nearly always contained a de-identified subject ID, COVID-19 status, age in years and sex. Where HLA class I and class II types were available, the types were taken from metadata supplied by the sample provider, not from assay-based typing. Broader findings and caveats from the paper: The quantity of clinical and demographic metadata differed by source and by participant and was supplied without curation.

One collaborating source in Seattle enrolled patients while the patients were actively infected and followed the patients over time throughout the course of disease. The collaborating institutions used their own protocols to collect whole blood in K2EDTA tubes. For TCRbeta analysis, collaborator samples were shipped as frozen whole blood, as isolated PBMCs, or as DNA extracted from either sample type. CDR1 SGHRS and CDR2 YFSETQ are derived from the germline V gene. After removal of 4 bases from V and 0 bases from J, the junction retains 5 bases not matched to a gene. Reading from cysteine to phenylalanine, the CDR3 counts 16 amino acids. CDR3 DNA only is kept here, 48 bases in frame from base 1. This clone was picked up a small number of times. Its antigen remains undetermined. There are no base qualities to consult, and no much larger clone falls within one base. The immunoSEQ Assay, a bias-controlled multiplex PCR, was used to amplify TCRbeta CDR3 regions from genomic DNA. For the original study's pipeline: The number of nucleated cells in each sample was estimated from the amplification of reference gene primers within the assay. Sequence reads were collapsed and filtered to measure the absolute abundance of every unique TCRbeta CDR3 rearrangement. Productive Simpson clonality was computed per sample as the square root of Simpson's diversity index over productive rearrangements. Not all clones reach the TCRdb copy of this immuneACCESS table, which keeps in-frame sequences only. Checked studies attribute under half of the gap to unresolved V genes and leave the rest unexplained. That table furnishes V, J and clone size, whereas the DNA furnished D and trimming. Recorded for this sample are around 63,000 clones; less than 90% of them occurred a single time. More than 15% of the sample is in the top ten clones.

The sequenced material came from peripheral blood. This sequence was found in a man between 60 and 75 years old with COVID-19, enrolled during active disease. The chain is assembled from TRBV5-1 and TRBJ2-1; TRBD1 agrees with 9 junctional bases. The DNA is TGCGCCAGCAGCACACAGGGGGCTAACTCCTACAATGAGCAGTTCTTC. Translated, this gives CASSTQGANSYNEQFF. The variable domain in full, with residues beyond the CDR3 obtained from the reference TRBV5-1 and TRBJ2-1 genes, is KAGVTQTPRYLIKTRGQQVTLSCSPISGHRSVSWYQQTPGQGLQFLFEYFSETQRNKGNFPGRFSGRQFSNSRSEMNVSTLELGDSALYLCASSTQGANSYNEQFFGPGTRLTVL.